One and the same sample provided the 21 T cell receptor beta chains below, sequenced in a study of memory CD4+ T cells and cytomegalovirus serostatus. The sort gate was single viable CD3+CD4+CD8-CD45RO+ cells for memory CD4+ T cells. Here immunoSEQ multiplex PCR was the method, and the copy in TCRdb shows in-frame clones only, minus some. The top ten hold more than 1.1% of the sample, which has tens of thousands of clones, about 80% seen once. Sequences were obtained from memory CD4+ T cells from blood. All receptors derive from an adult in good health and CMV-seropositive.

The sample holds one count of this clone. The chain links TRBV18 to TRBJ1-4; D is undetermined. CDR1 is KGHSH, CDR2 LQKENI, per germline. This CDR3 contains 15 residues. The V end was cut by 2 bases, the J end by 2 bases, with 9 bases between. DNA of the CDR3: TGTGCCAGCTCACCAGGGTATGGGACTAATGAAAAACTGTTTTTT. Translated, it gives CASSPGYGTNEKLFF.

The V gene is TRBV14, the J gene TRBJ2-3; D is perhaps TRBD1 or TRBD2 (5 bases each). CDR1 SGHDN and CDR2 FVKESK come from the germline V gene. V gave up 4 bases and J gave up 1 base, with 18 bases separating them. The CDR3 is made up of 17 amino acids. CDR3 residues: CASSRLFGGKGTDTQYF. CDR3 bases: TGTGCCAGCAGCCGCCTATTTGGGGGTAAGGGCACAGATACGCAGTATTTT. The variable domain in full, with the rest retrieved from reference TRBV14 and TRBJ2-3, is EAGVTQFPSHSVIEKGQTVTLRCDPISGHDNLYWYRRVMGKEIKFLLHFVKESKQDESGMPNNRFLAERTGGTYSTLKVQPAELEDSGVYFCASSRLFGGKGTDTQYFGPGTRLTVL.

The V and J genes are TRBV6-5 and TRBJ2-7, with 9 bases identical to TRBD1. J gave up 5 bases and V 7 bases, and 9 bases lay outside the gene matches. CDR1 and CDR2 from the germline V gene are MNHEY and SVGAGI. CDR3 length equals 14 residues. CDR3 protein: CASTGGTGTHEQYF. The CDR3 DNA is TGTGCCAGCACAGGCGGGACAGGGACCCACGAGCAGTACTTC.

This clone has just one count. This chain connects TRBV30 to TRBJ1-1; the D is unclear. The CDR3 is 13 amino acids. V lost 2 bases, J lost 1 base, and 8 bases lay in between. The germline V gene has CDR1 GTSNPN and CDR2 SVGIG (reference sequence). CDR3 bases: TGTGCCTGGAGTAAGGCGGCGAACACTGAAGCTTTCTTT. It encodes CAWSKAANTEAFF.

The chain joins TRBV5-1 to TRBJ2-7; TRBD1 matches 12 bases. The CDR3 has 18 residues. Germline CDR1 and CDR2: SGHRS and YFSETQ. J lost 4 bases, V lost 2 bases, and 13 bases had no gene match. DNA of the CDR3: TGCGCCAGCAGCTTCGTTCCGGGACAGGGGGCCCGACCTTACGAGCAGTACTTC. Its protein product is CASSFVPGQGARPYEQYF. The whole variable domain, remainder taken from reference TRBV5-1 and TRBJ2-7, is KAGVTQTPRYLIKTRGQQVTLSCSPISGHRSVSWYQQTPGQGLQFLFEYFSETQRNKGNFPGRFSGRQFSNSRSEMNVSTLELGDSALYLCASSFVPGQGARPYEQYFGPGTRLTVT.

J is TRBJ1-2 and V is TRBV27; 10 nucleotides agree with TRBD1. The CDR3 covers 15 residues. V trimming: 5 bases; J trimming: 4 bases; junction bases outside the gene matches: 7. Germline CDR1 is MNHEY and CDR2 is SMNVEV (reference sequence). The CDR3 sequence is CASSARDRGSYGYTF. The CDR3 DNA reads as TGTGCCAGCAGTGCTCGGGACAGGGGAAGCTATGGCTACACCTTC.

The chain recombines TRBV18 with TRBJ1-1, with D hard to call. The germline CDR1 and CDR2 sequences are KGHSH and LQKENI. Trimming left V 6 bases short and J 1 base short, with 9 bases between. The CDR3 is made up of 13 amino acids. The DNA of the CDR3 is TGTGCCAGCTCCCCCTTCCAGAACACTGAAGCTTTCTTT. Translated: CASSPFQNTEAFF.

V and J are TRBV19 and TRBJ2-7, with unresolved D. V dropped 3 bases and J dropped 0 bases, with 12 bases sitting between them. Germline values: CDR1 LNHDA, CDR2 SQIVND (reference sequence). The CDR3 length is 15 residues. CDR3 sequence reads: CASSIRAGDSYEQYF. CDR3 DNA: TGTGCCAGTAGTATTAGGGCAGGCGACTCCTACGAGCAGTACTTC.

The V and J genes are TRBV4-2 and TRBJ2-3, with D perhaps being TRBD1 or TRBD2 (5 bases each). Trimming took off 0 bases at V and 4 bases at J, with 11 bases between the two ends. Germline V gene sequence: CDR1 LGHNA, CDR2 YNFKEQ. The CDR3 spans 15 residues. Here the CDR3 DNA reads TGTGCCAGCAGCCAAGATCCTGGGGGTCCAGATACGCAGTATTTT. The encoded protein is CASSQDPGGPDTQYF.

The J gene is TRBJ2-5, the V gene TRBV2, with D tentatively TRBD1 (5 bases). With 4 bases removed from V and 5 bases from J, the gap between germline ends came to 11 bases. The CDR3 sequence is 13 residues long. From germline, CDR1 is SNHLY and CDR2 FYNNEI. The CDR3 is CASSGTRLETQYF. The CDR3 DNA sequence: TGTGCCAGCAGTGGGACACGGCTGGAGACCCAGTACTTC.

This clone occurred a few times. The chain carries TRBV18 and TRBJ1-1; 9 bases are shared with TRBD1. The CDR3 runs to 15 residues. V lost 5 bases and J lost 5; bases outside the gene matches: 9. Germline V gene lookup returns CDR1 KGHSH and CDR2 LQKENI. CDR3 residues: CASSSTGTGWTEAFF. The CDR3 DNA reads as TGTGCCAGCTCATCGACCGGGACAGGGTGGACTGAAGCTTTCTTT.

The chain recombines TRBV7-2 with TRBJ2-7, with D possibly being TRBD1 (5 bases). Germline CDR1 SGHTA, CDR2 FQGNSA. Trimming shortened V by 5 bases and J by 6 bases, and 17 bases separated the two germline ends. This CDR3 region has 14 residues. The CDR3 protein is CASSPGFPTSEQYF. The CDR3 DNA is TGTGCCAGCAGCCCAGGGTTCCCTACGAGCGAGCAGTACTTC.

V is TRBV29-1 and J is TRBJ2-3; TRBD2 matches 8 bases. V was pared by 4 bases and J by 3 bases, with 6 bases of the junction left unmatched. The germline V gene has CDR1 SQVTM and CDR2 ANQGSEA. There are 14 residues in the CDR3. Written as DNA, the CDR3 is TGCAGCGTTGCGGTTAGCGGGAAGACAGATACGCAGTATTTT. Its protein product is CSVAVSGKTDTQYF.

This clone was recorded once. The V and J genes are TRBV18 and TRBJ2-5; D unresolved. The CDR3 totals 15 residues. Germline V gene data show CDR1 as KGHSH and CDR2 as LQKENI. Trimming pared 1 base from V and 4 bases from J, leaving 13 bases between. CDR3 loop: CASSPRFGVGETQYF. In nucleotides, the CDR3 is TGTGCCAGCTCACCACGTTTTGGGGTTGGAGAGACCCAGTACTTC. Filled out from reference TRBV18 and TRBJ2-5, the complete variable domain reads NAGVMQNPRHLVRRRGQEARLRCSPMKGHSHVYWYRQLPEEGLKFMVYLQKENIIDESGMPKERFSAEFPKEGPSILRIQQVVRGDSAAYFCASSPRFGVGETQYFGPGTRLLVL.

The V and J genes are TRBV28 and TRBJ2-4; D perhaps matches TRBD2 (5 bases). The germline V gene has CDR1 MDHEN and CDR2 SYDVKM. The CDR3 contains 16 residues. Trimming pared 5 bases from V and 0 bases from J, leaving 14 bases between. The DNA of the CDR3 is TGTGCCAGCAGTCAACTAGTTCCTCTAGCCAAAAACATTCAGTACTTC. Its translation is CASSQLVPLAKNIQYF.

The gene calls are TRBV13 and TRBJ1-1, with D hard to call. Germline V gene sequence: CDR1 PRHDT, CDR2 FYEKMQ (reference sequence). Trimming removed 6 bases at V and 4 bases at J, with 12 bases between. This CDR3 comprises 13 residues. The CDR3 sequence: CASSPRLGTEAFF. The DNA for the CDR3 is TGTGCCAGCAGTCCACGGCTGGGCACTGAAGCTTTCTTT.

This clone turned up a few times. The V gene is TRBV2, the J gene TRBJ2-1; D may be TRBD1 or TRBD2 (5 bases each). The CDR3 covers 14 residues. The V and J ends lost 8 bases and 0 bases respectively, with 11 bases between them. The germline CDR1 and CDR2 sequences are SNHLY and FYNNEI. Here the CDR3 DNA reads TGTGCCAGCCTTTCAGGGAGCTCCTACAATGAGCAGTTCTTC. Its protein product is CASLSGSSYNEQFF. The entire variable domain, with the rest obtained from reference TRBV2 and TRBJ2-1, is as follows: EPEVTQTPSHQVTQMGQEVILRCVPISNHLYFYWYRQILGQKVEFLVSFYNNEISEKSEIFDDQFSVERPDGSNFTLKIRSTKLEDSAMYFCASLSGSSYNEQFFGPGTRLTVL.

CDR3 loop: CASRGPRGDEQFF. In DNA form, the CDR3 reads TGTGCCAGCAGGGGGCCGAGGGGGGATGAGCAGTTCTTC. The V call is TRBV6-5, the J call TRBJ2-1; D tentatively fits TRBD1 or TRBD2 (6 bases each). CDR3 size: 13 residues. Germline CDR1 is MNHEY and CDR2 is SVGAGI. With 6 bases removed from V and 8 bases from J, the gap between germline ends came to 14 bases.

The chain uses TRBV25-1 and TRBJ1-6; TRBD1 matches at 8 bases. Germline V gives CDR1 MGHDK, CDR2 SYGVNS. The CDR3 runs 14 residues. With 6 bases clipped from V and 6 bases from J, the junction kept 4 bases outside the gene matches. Here the CDR3 DNA reads TGTGCCAGCAGCAAGACAGGGGTTAATTCACCCCTCCACTTT. Its translation: CASSKTGVNSPLHF.

The chain has TRBV25-1 and TRBJ2-5; a weak D match, TRBD2 (6 bases). Germline V gene lookup returns CDR1 MGHDK and CDR2 SYGVNS. The length of the CDR3 is 14 residues. The V end was cut by 4 bases, the J end by 5 bases, with 14 bases between. The CDR3 DNA is TGTGCCAGCAGTGCCGGGACTTGGGGGGAGACCCAGTACTTC. Protein sequence: CASSAGTWGETQYF.

This chain uses TRBV2 with TRBJ1-5; possibly TRBD1 for D (6 bases). V shed 9 bases and J shed 6 bases, with 21 bases lying between them. The CDR3 length is 15 residues. Germline V lookup: CDR1 SNHLY, CDR2 FYNNEI. This chain's CDR3 is CASSRGAGGLQPQHF. The CDR3 region has the DNA TGTGCCAGTAGTCGCGGGGCGGGGGGCCTTCAGCCCCAGCATTTT.